This T cell receptor beta chain was identified during a study of T cells in localized non-small cell lung cancer. The study, taken as a whole, reports: A raised T cell density in blood coincided with lengthier overall survival. Adjacent lung was found to contain a median about 60 of the top 100 tumor clones. Adjacent uninvolved lung tissue had the highest T cell clonality, exceeding tumor. Multi-region tumor sequencing was not done, so intratumor heterogeneity could not be excluded.

The assay was immunoSEQ multiplex PCR, and TCRdb's table has in-frame clones only and misses some. The table records under 2,000 clones, about 26% of them present only once. Relative to its sample, this clone is medium-sized. Its antigen is unidentified. CDR3 length equals 15 residues. The clonotype comes from a woman between 35 and 75 years old with stage I lung adenocarcinoma. Source: lung tumor tissue, taken before any cancer treatment. The chain uses TRBV12-2 and TRBJ2-2; TRBD2, the table's D call, was not compared with the DNA. TRBV12-2 is a pseudogene. The CDR3 sequence: CANTNPGLVPRELFF. As DNA, the CDR3 is TGTGCCAATACCAATCCGGGACTAGTACCCCGGGAGCTGTTTTTT.